This T cell receptor beta chain was recorded in a study of shared clonotypes between healthy human individuals. Clones were sequenced by immunoSEQ multiplex PCR, and TCRdb holds only the in-frame ones, with some missing. The sample contains about 2.5 million clones, 92% of which appear only once. Germline V gives CDR1 MGHRA, CDR2 YSYEKL. This CDR3 region has 14 residues. V gave up 6 bases and J gave up 3 bases, with 15 bases separating them. The sequencing sample was made of naive CD4+ T cells from PBMCs. Subset: CD45RA+ positively selected. The TCR sequence derives from a young man in good health. Some clones in this sample may be carry-over from other donors' samples. This chain uses TRBV4-1 with TRBJ2-7; maybe TRBD2 (7 bases). The CDR3 loop reads CASSIGGALYEQYF. In DNA form, the CDR3 reads TGCGCCAGCAGTATAGGGGGGGCCCTCTACGAGCAGTACTTC.